The next 21 T cell receptor beta chains were all read from a single sample in a study of blood T cells in healthy people across ages. Primers used in a second PCR of roughly 6 to 12 cycles were a sample-barcoded 5' primer and a J-beta primer mix. TCRdb re-called the 5' RACE reads through MiXCR, storing one row per CDR3 protein. The sample lists about 570,000 distinct CDR3 sequences, roughly a quarter occurring once. These same data were also listed under a study on T cells of mothers and their children.

The material sequenced was blood. These receptors all stem from a boy aged 2-9 years in good health.

The chain joins TRBV9 to TRBJ2-5; D might be TRBD1 or TRBD2, each matching 5 bases. V was pared by 0 bases and J by 5 bases, with 17 bases between. The CDR3 is 16 amino acids. In germline, CDR1 is SGDLS, CDR2 YYNGEE. The CDR3 sequence: CASSVGGTPYAETQYF. CDR3 sequence (DNA): TGTGCCAGCAGCGTAGGTGGGACCCCCTACGCGGAGACCCAGTACTTC.

DNA for the CDR3: TGTGCCAGCAGCCAAGAGGGGACAGGGGGCGACGGCTACACCTTC. Protein: CASSQEGTGGDGYTF. This chain links TRBV4-2 with TRBJ1-2; TRBD1 agrees at 12 bases. V lost 0 bases, J lost 8 bases, and 4 bases stayed unmatched. In germline, CDR1 is LGHNA, CDR2 YNFKEQ. CDR3 length: 15 amino acids.

This clonotype was seen more than once but under ten times. This chain uses TRBV3-1 with TRBJ2-2; D not resolved. This CDR3 is built from 13 residues. CDR1 and CDR2 from the germline V gene are LGHDT and YNNKEL (reference sequence). V shed 6 bases and J shed 6 bases, with 11 bases lying between them. CDR3 DNA sequence: TGTGCCAGCAGTGAAGGATGGTCCGGGGAGCTGTTTTTT. Protein: CASSEGWSGELFF.

This chain connects TRBV12-3 or TRBV12-4 to TRBJ2-3; 8 bases agree with TRBD1. V gave up 3 bases and J gave up 4 bases; unmatched junction bases: 9. The CDR3 contains 16 residues. CDR3 in DNA: TGTGCCAGCAGTTTTGGACAGGGTTTTGGAGCAGATACGCAGTATTTT. Encoded protein: CASSFGQGFGADTQYF.

The V call is TRBV11-2, the J call TRBJ1-1, with no clear D. The CDR3 consists of 15 residues. Germline CDR1 and CDR2: SGHAT and FQNNGV. V dropped 1 base and J dropped 0 bases, with 9 bases sitting between them. The CDR3 nucleotides are TGTGCCAGCAGCTTAGTAGGAAGCATGAACACTGAAGCTTTCTTT. It yields the protein CASSLVGSMNTEAFF.

This clonotype showed up many times. This chain joins TRBV12-3 or TRBV12-4 and TRBJ2-2, with 10 bases matching TRBD1. This CDR3 spans 15 amino acids. V lost 6 bases, J lost 5 bases, and 6 bases stayed unmatched. CDR3 protein: CASSRRQGATGELFF. CDR3 in DNA: TGTGCCAGCAGCCGCAGACAGGGGGCTACCGGGGAGCTGTTTTTT.

There are a few counts of this clonotype. V gene TRBV4-1 combines with J gene TRBJ1-4; D is unclear. Germline lookup yields CDR1 MGHRA and CDR2 YSYEKL. CDR3 size: 13 residues. The V gene lost 1 base and the J gene lost 8 bases, with 8 bases spanning the gap. In DNA form, the CDR3 reads TGCGCCAGCAGCCAAGTGGGAGGAGAAAAACTGTTTTTT. As protein: CASSQVGGEKLFF.

This clonotype was seen just once. V usage is TRBV13 and J usage is TRBJ2-1; D is uncertain. Germline values: CDR1 PRHDT, CDR2 FYEKMQ (reference sequence). V lost 5 bases to trimming and J lost 0 bases, with 17 bases between them. The CDR3 contains 17 residues. As DNA, the CDR3 is TGTGCCAGCAGCCCTACAGATCGGGCCCACTCCTACAATGAGCAGTTCTTC. It specifies CASSPTDRAHSYNEQFF. Looking up the rest from reference TRBV13 and TRBJ2-1 gives the full variable domain: AAGVIQSPRHLIKEKRETATLKCYPIPRHDTVYWYQQGPGQDPQFLISFYEKMQSDKGSIPDRFSAQQFSDYHSELNMSSLELGDSALYFCASSPTDRAHSYNEQFFGPGTRLTVL.

The chain employs TRBV7-3 and TRBJ2-5; D gene uncertain. Germline values: CDR1 SGHTA, CDR2 FQGTGA. The CDR3 loop spans 14 amino acids. Trimming pared 5 bases from V and 9 bases from J, leaving 19 bases between. In nucleotides, the CDR3 is TGTGCCAGCAGCCTCGGTCAGCCCGAGAGTCCCCAGTACTTC. Translating gives CASSLGQPESPQYF.

This chain uses TRBV6-5 with TRBJ2-2; TRBD1 matches at 9 bases. From germline, CDR1 is MNHEY and CDR2 SVGAGI. V dropped 6 bases and J dropped 5; count of bases not matched to a gene: 4. The CDR3 is 14 residues long. CDR3 in DNA: TGTGCCAGCAGCCCGACAGGGGGAACCGGGGAGCTGTTTTTT. Protein product: CASSPTGGTGELFF.

This clonotype was counted only a few times. The chain links TRBV4-1 to TRBJ2-1, with D unresolved. Per the germline V gene, CDR1 is MGHRA and CDR2 is YSYEKL. This CDR3 is built from 14 residues. V was shortened by 4 bases and J by 10 bases, with 17 bases between the two germline ends. The CDR3: CASSLSGLRWEQFF. The CDR3 nucleotides read TGCGCCAGCAGCCTGTCCGGGCTGAGGTGGGAGCAGTTCTTC.

This clonotype was picked up a small number of times. The chain links TRBV10-3 to TRBJ1-5; 7 bases are shared with TRBD1. CDR1 is ENHRY, CDR2 SYGVKD, per germline. With 4 bases clipped from V and 2 bases from J, the junction kept 8 bases outside the gene matches. The CDR3 is 16 amino acids. This CDR3 reads CAISATSGGGNQPQHF. The CDR3 region has the DNA TGTGCCATCAGTGCCACATCAGGGGGAGGCAATCAGCCCCAGCATTTT.

This clonotype was detected only a few times. The V call is TRBV7-9, the J call TRBJ2-6; D might be TRBD1 or TRBD2, each matching 6 bases. This CDR3 has 16 residues. Trimming removed 3 bases at V and 4 bases at J, with 13 bases between. Germline V gene lookup returns CDR1 SEHNR and CDR2 FQNEAQ (reference sequence). CDR3 sequence (DNA): TGTGCCAGCAGCTTCCCCCCGGGGGCCGGGGCCAACGTCCTGACTTTC. This gives the protein CASSFPPGAGANVLTF.

This clonotype was seen a handful of times. The chain recombines TRBV6-2 or TRBV6-3 with TRBJ2-5, with D unresolved. The CDR3 extends over 14 amino acids. Trimming took 0 bases from V and 5 from J, leaving 10 bases between them. The germline V gene has CDR1 MNHEY and CDR2 SVGEGT. CDR3 in amino acids: CASSYSVSPETQYF. CDR3 nucleotide sequence: TGTGCCAGCAGTTACTCGGTCAGTCCCGAGACCCAGTACTTC.

The gene calls are TRBV11-1 and TRBJ2-3; 9 bases line up with TRBD2. Losses at the gene ends were 1 base for V and 2 bases for J; bases not matched to a gene: 4. Germline V gene data show CDR1 as SGHAT and CDR2 as FQDESV (reference sequence). The CDR3 consists of 16 residues. This CDR3 reads CASSLGASGVTDTQYF. CDR3 coding DNA: TGTGCCAGCAGCTTAGGGGCTAGCGGGGTCACAGATACGCAGTATTTT.

This clonotype was seen only a few times. The V and J genes are TRBV6-1 and TRBJ1-1, with 7 nucleotides matching TRBD1. Germline CDR1 and CDR2: MNHNS and SASEGT. The CDR3 loop spans 16 amino acids. V trimming: 4 bases; J trimming: 0 bases; junction bases outside the gene matches: 8. The CDR3 DNA follows: TGTGCCAGCAGTGCCAGGGGACAGCGGATGAACACTGAAGCTTTCTTT. Translating gives CASSARGQRMNTEAFF.

V is TRBV12-3 or TRBV12-4 and J is TRBJ1-5; D is unclear. The CDR3 has 14 residues. V was shortened by 3 bases and J by 5 bases, with 11 bases between the two germline ends. The CDR3 spells CASSFQAQDQPQHF. CDR3 nucleotide sequence: TGTGCCAGCAGTTTTCAGGCCCAAGATCAGCCCCAGCATTTT.

The rearrangement joins TRBV20-1 to TRBJ2-1, with 7 bases fitting TRBD1. The V gene's germline CDR1 is DFQATT and CDR2 SNEGSKA (reference sequence). The CDR3 runs to 13 residues. CDR3 coding DNA: TGCAGCTATTACAGGGGCAACTACAATGAGCAGTTCTTC. Amino acid sequence: CSYYRGNYNEQFF.

This clonotype showed up just a few times. The chain uses TRBV20-1 and TRBJ2-7; D is possibly TRBD2 (6 bases). The ends were cut back, 2 bases at V and 6 bases at J, with 14 bases in the middle. The CDR3 consists of 13 residues. CDR1 and CDR2 (germline): DFQATT, SNEGSKA (reference sequence). CDR3 nucleotide sequence: TGCAGTGCTAGAAAGCTACCGGGGGTCGAGCAGTACTTC. Amino acid sequence: CSARKLPGVEQYF.

The V and J genes are TRBV14 and TRBJ2-3, with D unresolved. This CDR3 region has 15 residues. The germline CDR1 and CDR2 sequences are SGHDN and FVKESK. V dropped 0 bases and J dropped 1 base, with 8 bases sitting between them. CDR3 sequence (DNA): TGTGCCAGCAGCCAAGACTCTGGAGGCACAGATACGCAGTATTTT. This gives the protein CASSQDSGGTDTQYF.

This chain links TRBV7-9 with TRBJ1-1; D may be TRBD1 (5 bases). With 5 bases removed from V and 0 bases from J, the gap between germline ends came to 13 bases. This CDR3 is built from 15 residues. CDR1 and CDR2 from the germline V gene are SEHNR and FQNEAQ (reference sequence). The CDR3 spells CASSAPSGMNTEAFF. Here the CDR3 DNA reads TGTGCCAGCAGCGCACCTTCAGGGATGAACACTGAAGCTTTCTTT.